These 27 T cell receptor beta chains share one sample of origin, sequenced in a study of cytotoxic CD8 clonotypes in ibrutinib-treated CLL. TCRdb's table, derived via immunoSEQ multiplex PCR, lists solely in-frame clones and lacks some. The sample has 200,000 to 250,000 clones; 70% are singletons. The source material was PBMCs, sampled after 24 months of ibrutinib treatment. Receptor source: a human donor with chronic lymphocytic leukemia.

The gene calls are TRBV6-6 and TRBJ2-7; weak D call: TRBD2 (5 bases). The CDR3 is 14 residues long. The ends were cut back, 5 bases at V and 7 bases at J, with 18 bases in the middle. Germline CDR1 and CDR2: MNHNY and SVGAGI (reference sequence). CDR3 amino acids: CASSTLDGLGEQYF. CDR3 coding DNA: TGTGCCAGCAGTACTCTCGACGGACTTGGAGAGCAGTACTTC.

The chain links TRBV19 to TRBJ2-1; 9 positions match TRBD1. CDR3 length: 15 amino acids. After removal of 6 bases from V and 3 bases from J, the junction contained 6 bases not matched to a gene. Germline CDR1 is LNHDA and CDR2 is SQIVND (reference sequence). CDR3 amino acids: CASRKTGGIYNEQFF. The CDR3 DNA sequence: TGTGCCAGTAGAAAGACAGGGGGGATCTACAATGAGCAGTTCTTC.

CDR3 coding DNA: TGTGCCAGCAGCTCCGGGGCCCTGGCGGGAGGGCGGAGCGGGGAGCTGTTTTTT. Amino acid sequence: CASSSGALAGGRSGELFF. The gene calls are TRBV5-6 and TRBJ2-2; TRBD2 agrees at 9 bases. This CDR3 has 18 amino acids. After removal of 3 bases from V and 7 bases from J, the junction contained 16 bases not matched to a gene. The V gene's germline CDR1 is SGHDT and CDR2 YYEEEE.

The rearrangement links TRBV5-4 to TRBJ2-7; 12 nucleotides line up with TRBD2. After removal of 3 bases from V and 3 bases from J, the junction contained 4 bases not matched to a gene. Germline CDR1 reads SGHNT; CDR2 reads YYREEE (reference sequence). The CDR3 is made up of 15 amino acids. The CDR3 DNA reads TGTGCCAGCAGCTCAGGACTAGCGGGAAGCTACGAGCAGTACTTC. It translates to CASSSGLAGSYEQYF.

This clone has only one observation. The CDR3: CASSRPQGFEGYTF. The CDR3 coding sequence is TGTGCCAGCTCACGTCCACAGGGTTTCGAAGGCTACACCTTC. This sequence joins TRBV18 and TRBJ1-2; D is perhaps TRBD1 (6 bases). Per germline, CDR1 KGHSH and CDR2 LQKENI. V lost 4 bases and J 8 bases, leaving 17 bases between the germline ends. The CDR3 is 14 residues long.

This chain links TRBV11-2 with TRBJ1-2; 11 bases are shared with TRBD1. The CDR3 runs to 13 residues. CDR1 is SGHAT, CDR2 FQNNGV, per germline. V lost 5 bases, J lost 8 bases, and 4 bases stayed unmatched. CDR3: CASSTDRGRGYTF. The CDR3 coding sequence is TGTGCCAGCAGCACGGACAGGGGGCGAGGCTACACCTTC.

The chain joins TRBV13 to TRBJ2-5; TRBD1 agrees at 7 bases. Germline trimming cut 4 bases from V and 5 bases from J; bases unmatched to any gene: 7. Germline CDR1 is PRHDT and CDR2 is FYEKMQ (reference sequence). The CDR3 extends over 14 amino acids. CDR3 region: CASSSGQPGETQYF. The CDR3 bases are TGTGCCAGCAGCTCGGGACAGCCTGGGGAGACCCAGTACTTC.

The chain has TRBV11-1 and TRBJ2-3, with D unresolved. Looked up from germline, CDR1 is SGHAT and CDR2 is FQDESV (reference sequence). V was pared by 5 bases and J by 5 bases, with 11 bases between. The CDR3 has 13 amino acids. CDR3 protein: CASSELNRDTQYF. The CDR3 region has the DNA TGTGCCAGCAGCGAACTTAATCGAGATACGCAGTATTTT.

This chain links TRBV28 with TRBJ2-5; D ambiguous. Per the germline V gene, CDR1 is MDHEN and CDR2 is SYDVKM. The CDR3 covers 13 residues. Trimming left V 3 bases short and J 2 bases short, with 7 bases between. For the CDR3, the DNA is TGTGCCAGCAGTTTCCCAAATCAAGAGACCCAGTACTTC. It is translated as CASSFPNQETQYF.

This clone was counted only a few times. The chain employs TRBV29-1 and TRBJ2-2, with unresolved D. The CDR3 has 12 residues. V was trimmed by 3 bases and J by 9 bases, leaving 11 bases between them. Germline lookup yields CDR1 SQVTM and CDR2 ANQGSEA. The CDR3 nucleotides are TGCAGCGTTGAGTCGGCCAGCTGGGAGCTGTTTTTT. Its protein product is CSVESASWELFF.

The table lists this clone with a few counts. The chain links TRBV9 to TRBJ1-2; D gene unclear. The CDR3 runs to 12 residues. Germline assignment: CDR1 SGDLS and CDR2 YYNGEE. V lost 3 bases, J lost 8 bases, and 11 bases lay in between. The CDR3 region is CASSANIGGYTF. CDR3 DNA: TGTGCCAGCAGCGCGAACATCGGGGGCTACACCTTC. The full variable domain, its missing parts supplied by reference TRBV9 and TRBJ1-2, is DSGVTQTPKHLITATGQRVTLRCSPRSGDLSVYWYQQSLDQGLQFLIQYYNGEERAKGNILERFSAQQFPDLHSELNLSSLELGDSALYFCASSANIGGYTFGSGTRLTVV.

This clone appeared once. The rearrangement uses TRBV7-9 and TRBJ1-1; D call uncertain. V was pared by 0 bases and J by 1 base, with 6 bases between. Germline-derived CDR1 and CDR2 are SEHNR and FQNEAQ (reference sequence). CDR3 length: 14 residues. Here the CDR3 reads CASSLAAPNTEAFF. The CDR3 bases are TGTGCCAGCAGCTTAGCAGCACCGAACACTGAAGCTTTCTTT.

This chain connects TRBV7-8 to TRBJ1-3; TRBD1 matches 7 bases. V lost 5 bases, J lost 0 bases, and 7 bases stayed unmatched. This CDR3 is built from 16 residues. Per the germline V gene, CDR1 is SGHVS and CDR2 is FQNEAQ. Here the CDR3 DNA reads TGTGCCAGCAGCCCTTGGACAGGTTTCTCTGGAAACACCATATATTTT. Its protein is CASSPWTGFSGNTIYF.

The gene calls are TRBV11-3 and TRBJ2-3; tentatively, D is TRBD2 (6 bases). The V end was cut by 4 bases, the J end by 8 bases, with 10 bases between. This CDR3 spans 12 amino acids. The germline V gene encodes CDR1 SGHNT and CDR2 YENEEA. In DNA form, the CDR3 reads TGTGCCAGCAGCTATCTAGCGCGTACGCAGTATTTT. Protein product: CASSYLARTQYF.

The V and J genes are TRBV1 and TRBJ2-3; the D call TRBD2 from the table was never checked on the DNA. TRBV1 has pseudogene status. The CDR3 length is 16 residues. CDR3: CTSSLSSGISTDTQYF. The CDR3 bases are TGCACCAGCAGCCTGTCTAGCGGGATAAGCACAGATACGCAGTATTTT.

The rearrangement links TRBV29-1 to TRBJ2-1; TRBD2 aligns across 9 bases. Germline CDR1 reads SQVTM; CDR2 reads ANQGSEA. Trimming cost V 3 bases and J 12 bases; bases outside gene matches: 12. CDR3 length: 14 residues. The CDR3: CSVEASGAKAGQFF. The CDR3 bases are TGCAGCGTTGAGGCTAGCGGGGCCAAAGCAGGGCAGTTCTTC.

This clone was observed a handful of times. The rearrangement joins TRBV5-4 to TRBJ2-5; the match to TRBD2 covers 7 bases. The CDR3 is 15 amino acids. The germline gives CDR1 SGHNT, CDR2 YYREEE (reference sequence). The V segment lost 4 bases and the J segment 5 bases; nucleotides outside the gene matches: 11. In nucleotides, the CDR3 is TGTGCCAGCAGCCCGGAGGCGGGAGCACACGAGACCCAGTACTTC. It specifies CASSPEAGAHETQYF.

The gene calls are TRBV11-3 and TRBJ2-1, with 11 positions matching TRBD2. V shed 5 bases and J 3 bases; nucleotides not matched to a gene: 9. The CDR3 runs 17 residues. The germline V gene has CDR1 SGHNT and CDR2 YENEEA. The CDR3 DNA reads TGTGCCAGCAGCCCCACCGGGACTAGCGGAAGCTACAATGAGCAGTTCTTC. It yields the protein CASSPTGTSGSYNEQFF.

In its sample, this clone was seen a few times. The chain has TRBV6-5 and TRBJ1-2; D gene unclear. V lost 6 bases and J lost 4, with 15 bases in between. This CDR3 is built from 14 residues. Germline V gene lookup returns CDR1 MNHEY and CDR2 SVGAGI. This CDR3 is CASSPNPIRYGYTF. In nucleotides, the CDR3 is TGTGCCAGCAGCCCCAACCCTATCCGCTATGGCTACACCTTC.

This clone was detected once. The CDR3 nucleotides read TGTGCCAGCAGTACCGGGACTAGTAGTGAGCAGTTCTTC. It translates to CASSTGTSSEQFF. V usage is TRBV6-5 and J usage is TRBJ2-1, with 8 bases aligning to TRBD2. The CDR3 spans 13 residues. Germline CDR1 reads MNHEY; CDR2 reads SVGAGI. V lost 5 bases to trimming and J lost 9 bases; unmatched junction nucleotides: 6.

The V gene is TRBV6-5, the J gene TRBJ1-2, with 10 bases identical to TRBD1. V shed 5 bases, J shed 6 bases, and the junction held 6 bases outside the gene matches. The CDR3 is 14 residues long. Germline V gene data show CDR1 as MNHEY and CDR2 as SVGAGI. The CDR3 DNA is TGTGCCAGCAGTGAAGTGACAGGGGGCGATGGCTACACCTTC. Translated: CASSEVTGGDGYTF.

Concerning this clone itself: Other nucleotide sequences from this sample produce the same CDR3. The J gene is TRBJ2-7, the V gene TRBV28, with TRBD1 matching over 8 bases. The germline gives CDR1 MDHEN, CDR2 SYDVKM. Losses at the gene ends were 4 bases for V and 3 bases for J; bases not matched to a gene: 2. The CDR3 is 13 residues long. CDR3 loop: CASSSGQGYEQYF. The CDR3 bases are TGTGCCAGCAGTTCCGGACAGGGCTACGAGCAGTACTTC.

This chain uses TRBV19 with TRBJ2-5; no clear D gene. The V end was cut by 8 bases, the J end by 7 bases, with 14 bases between. The CDR3 extends over 12 amino acids. Germline loops: CDR1 LNHDA, CDR2 SQIVND (reference sequence). DNA for the CDR3: TGTGCCAGTGGAGACGTGTCAGGGACCCAGTACTTC. As protein: CASGDVSGTQYF.

J is TRBJ2-6 and V is TRBV27, with 9 nucleotides matching TRBD1. This CDR3 has 18 residues. The junction had 5 bases not matched to a gene; V was cut back by 2 bases and J by 0 bases. The germline V gene has CDR1 MNHEY and CDR2 SMNVEV (reference sequence). The CDR3 is CASSLAGTGISGANVLTF. CDR3 bases: TGTGCCAGCAGTTTAGCCGGGACAGGGATCTCTGGGGCCAACGTCCTGACTTTC.

The chain links TRBV28 to TRBJ1-2, with 11 bases identical to TRBD1. From germline, CDR1 is MDHEN and CDR2 SYDVKM. J gave up 0 bases and V 3 bases, and 3 bases lay outside the gene matches. This CDR3 is built from 16 residues. DNA for the CDR3: TGTGCCAGCAGTTTTGGGGGACAGGGGGCTAACTATGGCTACACCTTC. This encodes CASSFGGQGANYGYTF.

The chain carries TRBV9 and TRBJ1-2; D is ambiguous. From germline, CDR1 is SGDLS and CDR2 YYNGEE. CDR3 size: 16 residues. Trimming removed 3 bases from V and 8 bases from J, with 23 bases in between. The CDR3 region has the DNA TGTGCCAGCAGCGCGCGTAGTCCCCAGGCACCGGAGGGCTACACCTTC. As protein: CASSARSPQAPEGYTF.

The V call is TRBV6-5, the J call TRBJ1-2; the match to TRBD1 covers 7 bases. CDR1 and CDR2 (germline): MNHEY, SVGAGI. The CDR3 is 15 residues long. V gave up 6 bases and J gave up 4 bases; unmatched junction bases: 11. The CDR3 spells CASRIYRGPSYGYTF. The CDR3 nucleotides read TGTGCCAGCAGGATATACAGGGGTCCCTCCTATGGCTACACCTTC.